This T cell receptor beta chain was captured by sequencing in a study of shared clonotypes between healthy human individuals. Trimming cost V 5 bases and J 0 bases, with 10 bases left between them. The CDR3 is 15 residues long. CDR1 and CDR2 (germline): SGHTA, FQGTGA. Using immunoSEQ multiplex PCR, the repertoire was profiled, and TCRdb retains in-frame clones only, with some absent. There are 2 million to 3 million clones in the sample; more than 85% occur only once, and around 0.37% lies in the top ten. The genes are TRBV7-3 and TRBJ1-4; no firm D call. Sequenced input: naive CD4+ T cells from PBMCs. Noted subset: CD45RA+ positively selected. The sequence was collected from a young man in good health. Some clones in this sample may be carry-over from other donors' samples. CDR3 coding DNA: TGTGCCAGCAGCCTATACAATACAACTAATGAAAAACTGTTTTTT. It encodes CASSLYNTTNEKLFF.